The 7 T cell receptor beta chains given below trace back to one sample, sequenced in a study of vaccination and CD4 T cells after COVID-19. These receptors' targets are unknown. CD4+ T cells that had been cultured provided DNA sequenced with the Oncomine TCR Beta short-read assay. MiXCR, run by TCRdb on the PCR reads, gives a single entry per CDR3 protein. Of about 26,000 distinct CDR3 sequences listed, 40% to 45% are singletons. Stated treatment: 10-day PBMC culture with coronavirus spike peptide pools or control peptides (ViraFEST assay). The sequenced sample consisted of CD4+ T cells from blood, cultured in vitro. The receptors come from a human donor who had recovered from COVID-19.

This clonotype was observed a handful of times. The chain is built from TRBV7-8 and TRBJ1-5; D gene uncertain. The CDR3 runs 16 residues. Germline loops: CDR1 SGHVS, CDR2 FQNEAQ. With 1 base removed from V and 0 bases from J, the gap between germline ends came to 10 bases. The CDR3 DNA sequence: TGTGCCAGCAGCTTAGAGGGTCGTTATAGCAATCAGCCCCAGCATTTT. The encoded protein is CASSLEGRYSNQPQHF.

This rearrangement joins TRBV6-2 or TRBV6-3 to TRBJ1-5, with D uncertain. V lost 5 bases and J lost 10, with 21 bases in between. The CDR3 consists of 15 residues. CDR1 is MNHEY, CDR2 SVGEGT, per germline. CDR3 region: CASSSGPGPRTPQHF. Here the CDR3 DNA reads TGTGCCAGCAGTAGCGGTCCGGGCCCCAGAACCCCCCAGCATTTT.

The V call is TRBV6-1, the J call TRBJ2-5; TRBD1 is a possible D gene (5 bases). This CDR3 contains 13 residues. Germline V gene sequence: CDR1 MNHNS, CDR2 SASEGT. Trimming took off 5 bases at V and 4 bases at J, with 11 bases between the two ends. CDR3 coding DNA: TGTGCCAGCAGTCCGACAGTGAGAGAGACCCAGTACTTC. Translating it yields CASSPTVRETQYF.

In its sample, this clonotype was seen a few times. The V and J genes are TRBV28 and TRBJ1-2; 8 positions agree with TRBD1. From germline, CDR1 is MDHEN and CDR2 SYDVKM. The CDR3 contains 14 residues. Unmatched junction bases numbered 7, after V lost 4 bases and J lost 6 bases. The chain's CDR3 is CASSSRDRGNGYTF. As DNA, the CDR3 is TGTGCCAGCAGTTCGAGAGACAGGGGAAATGGCTACACCTTC.

This clonotype occurred a few times. This sequence joins TRBV19 and TRBJ2-5, with a possible D match to TRBD1 (6 bases). Germline V gene sequence: CDR1 LNHDA, CDR2 SQIVND (reference sequence). This CDR3 is 15 amino acids long. Trimming shortened V by 5 bases and J by 5 bases, and 18 bases separated the two germline ends. As DNA, the CDR3 is TGTGCCAGTAGTCCTGCAGGGGTGTTGATGGAGACCCAGTACTTC. Amino acids: CASSPAGVLMETQYF.

This sequence joins TRBV25-1 and TRBJ2-7, with 8 bases matching TRBD1. The CDR3 loop spans 16 amino acids. CDR1 and CDR2 from the germline V gene are MGHDK and SYGVNS. Germline trimming cut 3 bases from V and 2 bases from J; bases unmatched to any gene: 9. CDR3 region: CASSESGTGRPYEQYF. Here the CDR3 DNA reads TGTGCCAGCAGTGAGTCCGGGACAGGAAGACCCTACGAGCAGTACTTC.

The chain carries TRBV9 and TRBJ1-2; D is uncertain. Trimming removed 0 bases at V and 13 bases at J, with 10 bases between. This CDR3 has 11 amino acids. Looked up from germline, CDR1 is SGDLS and CDR2 is YYNGEE. CDR3 residues: CASSVEGQLTF. CDR3 in DNA: TGTGCCAGCAGCGTAGAGGGCCAGCTCACCTTC.